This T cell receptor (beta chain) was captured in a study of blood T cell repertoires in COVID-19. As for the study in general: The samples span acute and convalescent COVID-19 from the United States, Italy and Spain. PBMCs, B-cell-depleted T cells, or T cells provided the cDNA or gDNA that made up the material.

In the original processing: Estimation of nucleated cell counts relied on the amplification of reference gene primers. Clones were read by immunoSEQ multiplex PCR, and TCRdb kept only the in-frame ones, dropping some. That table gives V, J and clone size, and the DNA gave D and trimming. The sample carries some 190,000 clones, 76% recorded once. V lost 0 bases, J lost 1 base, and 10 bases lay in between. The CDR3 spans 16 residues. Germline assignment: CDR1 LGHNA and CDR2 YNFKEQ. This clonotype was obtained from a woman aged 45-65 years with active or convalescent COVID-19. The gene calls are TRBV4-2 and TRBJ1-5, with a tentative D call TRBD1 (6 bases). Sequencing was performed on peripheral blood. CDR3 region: CASSQDGQGSNQPQHF. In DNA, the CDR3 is TGTGCCAGCAGCCAAGATGGCCAGGGGAGCAATCAGCCCCAGCATTTT.